This entry describes one TCR beta chain. Both 60 Vbeta primers and 13 Jbeta primers went into the PCR. Repertoires were generated with immunoSEQ multiplex PCR, while TCRdb's copy carries only in-frame clones and drops some. This sample yields approximately 54,000 clones, of which about four fifths are seen a single time; roughly 3% belongs to the top ten. This record comes from a study of cytomegalovirus exposure and HLA in healthy donors. This CDR3 comprises 15 residues. V gave up 0 bases and J gave up 5 bases; unmatched junction bases: 5. Germline V lookup: CDR1 SGHRS, CDR2 YFSETQ. This chain connects TRBV5-1 to TRBJ2-7; 10 bases are shared with TRBD1. The sequence came from a woman aged 18-29 years in good health and CMV-seronegative. Sequenced material: PBMCs. The CDR3 DNA reads as TGCGCCAGCAGCTTGGTAGTGACAGGGGGCAACGAGCAGTACTTC. Protein product: CASSLVVTGGNEQYF.